Described below is a single T cell receptor beta chain sequence and its context. Antigen: not known. This sample was included in a study of memory CD4+ T cells and cytomegalovirus serostatus. Whole-study findings and limits: The CMV-associated TCR signature appears largely within the CD4+ memory repertoire. A US-trained random forest predicted CMV serostatus with median AUC around 0.93.

Single viable CD3+CD4+CD8-CD45RO+ cells were sorted as the memory CD4+ T cells. The CDR3 contains 18 residues. V trimming: 11 bases; J trimming: 4 bases; junction bases outside the gene matches: 22. Germline V gives CDR1 MRHNA, CDR2 SNTAGT. TCRdb's table, derived via immunoSEQ multiplex PCR, lists solely in-frame clones and lacks some. The data hold fewer than 50,000 clones, with 70% to 80% observed a single time. This receptor was taken from an adult in good health and CMV-seronegative. V and J are TRBV6-4 and TRBJ2-2; 7 bases map to TRBD2. Sample: memory CD4+ T cells from blood. The CDR3 here is CAQGASGRTLSFTGELFF. Here the CDR3 DNA reads TGTGCCCAAGGGGCTAGCGGCAGGACACTCTCGTTCACCGGGGAGCTGTTTTTT.